This T cell receptor beta chain was sequenced for a study of control samples from healthy donors and cancer patients. The protocol was immunoSEQ multiplex PCR, while the TCRdb copy is restricted to in-frame clones and leaves out a portion. Of approximately 79,000 clones listed, about 88% are singletons. The germline V gene encodes CDR1 LNHDA and CDR2 SQIVND (reference sequence). The CDR3 is made up of 12 amino acids. The V end lost 5 bases, the J end lost 4 bases, and 6 bases lay between the germline ends. The sequencing input was blood. The clonotype originates from a man aged 50 or older in good health. The rearrangement uses TRBV19 and TRBJ1-3; D call uncertain. The CDR3 loop reads CASSPEGNTIYF. For the CDR3, the DNA is TGTGCCAGTAGTCCGGAGGGAAACACCATATATTTT.